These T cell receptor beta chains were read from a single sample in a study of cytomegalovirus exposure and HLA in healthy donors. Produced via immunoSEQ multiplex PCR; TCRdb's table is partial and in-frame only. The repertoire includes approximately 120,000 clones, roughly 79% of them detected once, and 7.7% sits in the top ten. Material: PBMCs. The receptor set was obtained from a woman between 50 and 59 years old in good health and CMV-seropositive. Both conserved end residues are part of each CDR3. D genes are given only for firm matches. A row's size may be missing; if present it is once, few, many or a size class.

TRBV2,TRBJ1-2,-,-,TGTGCCAGCAGTGAAGCTGGCACAGCTAATGGCTACACCTTC,CASSEAGTANGYTF
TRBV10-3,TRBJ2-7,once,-,TGTGCCATCATGCAGGGGACTACCTCCTACGAGCAGTACTTC,CAIMQGTTSYEQYF
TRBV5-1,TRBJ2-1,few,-,TGCGCCAGCAGCTTTCATGGCACAGGGTCTTTTAATGAGCAGTTCTTC,CASSFHGTGSFNEQFF
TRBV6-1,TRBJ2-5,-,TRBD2,TGTGCCAGCAGTGTTACCAGCGGGGGGGCCGGGACCCAGTACTTC,CASSVTSGGAGTQYF
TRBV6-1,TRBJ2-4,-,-,TGTGCCAGCAGTGAAATGGCAGGGCGAGGTAACAGTCAGTACTTC,CASSEMAGRGNSQYF
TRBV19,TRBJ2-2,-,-,TGTGCCAGTAGTCGCGGAGGTATTGTCGGGGAGCTGTTTTTT,CASSRGGIVGELFF
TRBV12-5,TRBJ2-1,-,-,TGTGCTAGTGGGCTCGCCTCAGGGAATGAGCAGTTCTTC,CASGLASGNEQFF
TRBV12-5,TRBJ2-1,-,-,TGTGCTAGTGGTCCCCTACCTGCACTTAGCCGCAGCGAGCAGTTCTTC,CASGPLPALSRSEQFF
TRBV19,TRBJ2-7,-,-,TGTGCCAGTAGCCCCGCCGACAGTTATCGGCAGTACTTC,CASSPADSYRQYF
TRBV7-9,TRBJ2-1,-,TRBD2,TGTGCCAGCAGCCCCGGGACTAGCGGCTACAATGAGCAGTTCTTC,CASSPGTSGYNEQFF
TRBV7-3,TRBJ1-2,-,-,TGTGCCAGCAGCTTAACTGGCAGGGGTAGCTATGGCTACACCTTC,CASSLTGRGSYGYTF
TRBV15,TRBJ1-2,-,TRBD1,TGTGCCACATCACAGGGGGTTAACTATGGCTACACCTTC,CATSQGVNYGYTF
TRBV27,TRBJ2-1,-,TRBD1,TGTGCCAGCAGTTTAGACCCACAGGGGCTAAGCTCCTACAATGAGCAGTTCTTC,CASSLDPQGLSSYNEQFF
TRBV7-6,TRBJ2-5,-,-,TGTGCCAGCAGTCCCGGACAGAGCATTCAAGAGACCCAGTACTTC,CASSPGQSIQETQYF
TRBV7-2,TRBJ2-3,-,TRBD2,TGTGCCAGCAGCCATCGGACTAGCGGGGGGGGCACAGATACGCAGTATTTT,CASSHRTSGGGTDTQYF
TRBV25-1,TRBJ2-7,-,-,TGTGCCACTATGGGCCTCATGTCCTACGAGCAGTACTTC,CATMGLMSYEQYF
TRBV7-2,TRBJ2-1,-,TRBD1,TGTGCCAGCAGCTTAGGTGGGACAGGGGGGAAAGTAGAGCAGTTCTTC,CASSLGGTGGKVEQFF
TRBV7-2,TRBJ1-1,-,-,TGTGCCAGCAGCTTAGAGGGGTTTACTGAAGCTTTCTTT,CASSLEGFTEAFF
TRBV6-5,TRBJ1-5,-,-,TGTGCCAGCAGCCTCCGGAGGGATAATCAGCCCCAGCATTTT,CASSLRRDNQPQHF
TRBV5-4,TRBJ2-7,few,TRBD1,TGTGCCAGCAGCGCGACCGGGACAGGGAGCTCCTACGAGCAGTACTTC,CASSATGTGSSYEQYF
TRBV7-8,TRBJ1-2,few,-,TGTGCCAGCAGCTTAGGGCAGGACTATGGCTACACCTTC,CASSLGQDYGYTF
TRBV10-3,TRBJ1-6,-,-,TGTGCCATCAGTGAGTCGAAAGGCGTGGAGGGGAGGTATTCACCCCTCCACTTT,CAISESKGVEGRYSPLHF
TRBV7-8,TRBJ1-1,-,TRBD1,TGTGCCAGCAGCTCCTTACAGGGGGCAAGAGGCACTGAAGCTTTCTTT,CASSSLQGARGTEAFF
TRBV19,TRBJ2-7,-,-,TGTGCCAGTAGTATGCAGATTACCTACGAGCAGTACTTC,CASSMQITYEQYF
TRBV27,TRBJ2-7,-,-,TGTGCCAGCAGACAAAATCAATGGGCGGGAAACTTACGGTCCTACGAGCAGTACTTC,CASRQNQWAGNLRSYEQYF
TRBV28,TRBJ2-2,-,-,TGTGCCAGCGAAACAAACACCGGGGAGCTGTTTTTT,CASETNTGELFF
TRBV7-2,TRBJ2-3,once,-,TGTGCCAGCAGCCTCATGCCGGGACTTAGCACAGATACGCAGTATTTT,CASSLMPGLSTDTQYF
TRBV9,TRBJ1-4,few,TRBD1,TGTGCCAGCGGCTCCGGACAGGGGGCTGAAAAACTGTTTTTT,CASGSGQGAEKLFF
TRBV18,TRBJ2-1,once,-,TGTGCCAGCTCACCACCAGCCGTGTCCTACAATGAGCAGTTCTTC,CASSPPAVSYNEQFF
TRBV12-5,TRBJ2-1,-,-,TGTGCTAGTGGTCCCAACTCCTACAATGAGCAGTTCTTC,CASGPNSYNEQFF
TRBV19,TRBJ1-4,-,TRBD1,TGTGCCAGTAGAACAGGGGAAAAGCTGTTTTTT,CASRTGEKLFF
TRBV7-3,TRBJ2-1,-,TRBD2,TGTGCCAGCAGCTTAATAGCGGGAGATGACGAGCAGTTCTTC,CASSLIAGDDEQFF
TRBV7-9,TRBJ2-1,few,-,TGTGCCAGCAGCCCCAAGAGCGGCCACAATGAGCAGTTCTTC,CASSPKSGHNEQFF
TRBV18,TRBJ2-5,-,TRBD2,TGTGCCAGCTCACCAATATGGACTAGCCGCCAAGAGACCCAGTACTTC,CASSPIWTSRQETQYF
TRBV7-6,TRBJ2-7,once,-,TGTGCCAGCAGCCCGGGAGAGGCCTACGAGCAGTACTTC,CASSPGEAYEQYF
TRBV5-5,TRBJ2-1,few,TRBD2,TGTGCCAGCAGCTTGGAACTAGCGGGGGCCTATCCCTACAATGAGCAGTTCTTC,CASSLELAGAYPYNEQFF
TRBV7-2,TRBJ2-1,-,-,TGTGCCAGCAGCCCCCGGGCCTACAATGAGCAGTTCTTC,CASSPRAYNEQFF
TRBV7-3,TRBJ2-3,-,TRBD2,TGTGCCAGCAGCTCCACTGGTAGCGGGAGTTCCAGGGATACGCAGTATTTT,CASSSTGSGSSRDTQYF
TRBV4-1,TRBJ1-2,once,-,TGCGCCAGCAGCCAAGGCCTGGGCAGCTATGGCTACACCTTC,CASSQGLGSYGYTF
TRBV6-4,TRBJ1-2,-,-,TGTGCCAGCAGCCCGGGGGGTGACTATGGCTACACCTTC,CASSPGGDYGYTF
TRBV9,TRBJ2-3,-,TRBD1,TGTGCCAGCAGCGTAGGAGGGGGCGATACGCAGTATTTT,CASSVGGGDTQYF
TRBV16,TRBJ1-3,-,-,TGTGCCAGCAGCCAATCGGGACATACTCTCTCTGGAAACACCATATATTTT,CASSQSGHTLSGNTIYF
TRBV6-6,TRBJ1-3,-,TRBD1,TGTGCCAGCAGCTATGGACAGGGAGGAAACACCATATATTTT,CASSYGQGGNTIYF
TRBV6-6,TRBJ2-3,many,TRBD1,TGTGCCAGCAGTTACTCGGGACAGGGGCTCACAGATACGCAGTATTTT,CASSYSGQGLTDTQYF
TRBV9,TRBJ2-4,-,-,TGTGCCAGCAGCGTAGACGACAGGCTGTTGGCCAAAAACATTCAGTACTTC,CASSVDDRLLAKNIQYF
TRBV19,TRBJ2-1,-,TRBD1,TGTGCCAGTAGTATTCTGGGACAGGGGCACAATGAGCAGTTCTTC,CASSILGQGHNEQFF
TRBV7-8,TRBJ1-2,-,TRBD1,TGTGCCAGCAGCTTAGACCTATACAGGGGGCCTAAGGGGAGTGGCTACACCTTC,CASSLDLYRGPKGSGYTF
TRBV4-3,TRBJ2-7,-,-,TGCGCCAGCAGCCAAGGTTCGGGCTCCTACGAGCAGTACTTC,CASSQGSGSYEQYF
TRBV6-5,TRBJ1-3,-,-,TGTGCCAGCAGGAGGGCCTCTGGAAACACCATATATTTT,CASRRASGNTIYF
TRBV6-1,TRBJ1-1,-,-,TGTGCCAGTTTAGGGGGTTTCCGGAATGCTTTCTTT,CASLGGFRNAFF
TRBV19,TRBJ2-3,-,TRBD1,TGTGCCAGTAGTATATACAGGGGGTCCGGGGATACGCAGTATTTT,CASSIYRGSGDTQYF
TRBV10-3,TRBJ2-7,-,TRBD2,TGTGCCATCAGTGCTTGGGAGGGGTTGGATGAGCAGTACTTC,CAISAWEGLDEQYF